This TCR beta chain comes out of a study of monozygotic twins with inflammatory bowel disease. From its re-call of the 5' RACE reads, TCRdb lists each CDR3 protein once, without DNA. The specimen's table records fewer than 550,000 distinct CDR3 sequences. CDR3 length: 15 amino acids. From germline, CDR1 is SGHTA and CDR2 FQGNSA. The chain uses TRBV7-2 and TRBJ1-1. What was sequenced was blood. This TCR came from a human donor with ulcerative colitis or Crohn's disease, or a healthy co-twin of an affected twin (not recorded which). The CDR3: CASSSKAYRTTEAFF.